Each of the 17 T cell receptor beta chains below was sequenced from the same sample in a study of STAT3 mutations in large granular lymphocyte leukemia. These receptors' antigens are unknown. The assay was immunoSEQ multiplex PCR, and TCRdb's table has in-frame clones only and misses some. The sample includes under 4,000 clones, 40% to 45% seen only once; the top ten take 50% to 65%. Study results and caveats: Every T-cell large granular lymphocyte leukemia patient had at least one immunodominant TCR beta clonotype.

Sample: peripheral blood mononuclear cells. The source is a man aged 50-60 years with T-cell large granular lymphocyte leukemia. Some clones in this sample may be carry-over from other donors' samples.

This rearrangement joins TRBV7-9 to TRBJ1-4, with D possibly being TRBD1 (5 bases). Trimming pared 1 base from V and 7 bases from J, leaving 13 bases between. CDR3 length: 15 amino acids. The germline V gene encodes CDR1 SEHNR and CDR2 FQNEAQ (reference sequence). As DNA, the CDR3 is TGTGCCAGCAGCTTAGAGGGGCCCATGGGTGAAAAACTGTTTTTT. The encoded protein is CASSLEGPMGEKLFF.

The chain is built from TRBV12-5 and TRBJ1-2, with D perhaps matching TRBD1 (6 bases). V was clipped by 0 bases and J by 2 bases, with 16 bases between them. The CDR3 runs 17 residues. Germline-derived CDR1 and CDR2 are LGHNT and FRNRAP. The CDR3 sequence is CASGLVPLQGQNYGYTF. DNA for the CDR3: TGTGCTAGTGGTTTGGTCCCTCTACAGGGCCAAAACTATGGCTACACCTTC.

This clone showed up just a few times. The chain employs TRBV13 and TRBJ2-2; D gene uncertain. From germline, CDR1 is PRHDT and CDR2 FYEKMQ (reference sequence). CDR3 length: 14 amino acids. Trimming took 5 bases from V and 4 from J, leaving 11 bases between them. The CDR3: CASSLWTSTGELFF. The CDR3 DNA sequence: TGTGCCAGCAGCCTATGGACCAGCACCGGGGAGCTGTTTTTT.

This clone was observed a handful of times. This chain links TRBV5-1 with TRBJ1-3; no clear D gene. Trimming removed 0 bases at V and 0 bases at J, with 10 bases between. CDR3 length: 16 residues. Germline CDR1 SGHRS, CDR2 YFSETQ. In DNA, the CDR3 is TGCGCCAGCAGCTTGGCCGGGGAATCCTCTGGAAACACCATATATTTT. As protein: CASSLAGESSGNTIYF.

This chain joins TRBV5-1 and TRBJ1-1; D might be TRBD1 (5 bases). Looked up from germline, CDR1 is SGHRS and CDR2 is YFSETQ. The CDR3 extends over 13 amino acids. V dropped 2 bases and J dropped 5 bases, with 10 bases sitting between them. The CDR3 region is CASSFEGLTEAFF. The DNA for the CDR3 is TGCGCCAGCAGCTTCGAGGGGTTGACTGAAGCTTTCTTT.

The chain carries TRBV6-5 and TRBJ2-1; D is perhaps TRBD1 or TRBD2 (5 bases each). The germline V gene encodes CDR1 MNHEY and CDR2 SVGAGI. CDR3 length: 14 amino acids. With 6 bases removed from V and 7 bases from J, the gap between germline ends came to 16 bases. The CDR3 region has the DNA TGTGCCAGCAGCAAATGGGACGGTACAAATGAGCAGTTCTTC. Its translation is CASSKWDGTNEQFF.

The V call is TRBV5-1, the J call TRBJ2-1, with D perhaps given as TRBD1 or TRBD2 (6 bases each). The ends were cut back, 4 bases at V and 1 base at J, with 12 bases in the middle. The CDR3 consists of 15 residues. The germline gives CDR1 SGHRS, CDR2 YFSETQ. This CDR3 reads CASSGPGASYNEQFF. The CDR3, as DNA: TGCGCCAGCAGCGGGCCGGGGGCTTCCTACAATGAGCAGTTCTTC.

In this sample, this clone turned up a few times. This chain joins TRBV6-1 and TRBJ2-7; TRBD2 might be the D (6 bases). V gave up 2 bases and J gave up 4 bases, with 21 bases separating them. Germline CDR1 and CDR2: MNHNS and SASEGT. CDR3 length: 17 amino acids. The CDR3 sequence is CASSEWGTSIWIYEQYF. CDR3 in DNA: TGTGCCAGCAGTGAATGGGGAACTAGCATTTGGATATACGAGCAGTACTTC.

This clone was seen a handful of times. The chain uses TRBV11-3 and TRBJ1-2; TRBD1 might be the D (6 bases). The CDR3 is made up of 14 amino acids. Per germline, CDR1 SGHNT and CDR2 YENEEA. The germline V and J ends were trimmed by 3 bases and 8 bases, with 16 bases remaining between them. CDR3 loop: CASSLGGLRVGYTF. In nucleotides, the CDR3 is TGTGCCAGCAGCTTGGGGGGCCTGAGGGTCGGCTACACCTTC.

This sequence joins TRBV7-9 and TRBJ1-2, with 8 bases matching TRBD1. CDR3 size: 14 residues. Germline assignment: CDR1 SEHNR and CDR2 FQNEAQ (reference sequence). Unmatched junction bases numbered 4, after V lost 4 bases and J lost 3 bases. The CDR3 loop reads CASSSTGGHYGYTF. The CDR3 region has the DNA TGTGCCAGCAGCTCAACAGGGGGTCACTATGGCTACACCTTC.

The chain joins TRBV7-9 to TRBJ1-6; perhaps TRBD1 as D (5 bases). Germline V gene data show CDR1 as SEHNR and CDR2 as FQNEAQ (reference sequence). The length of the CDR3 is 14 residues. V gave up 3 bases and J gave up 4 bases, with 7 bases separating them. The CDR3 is CASSFEGYNSPLHF. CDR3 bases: TGTGCCAGCAGCTTTGAGGGGTATAATTCACCCCTCCACTTT.

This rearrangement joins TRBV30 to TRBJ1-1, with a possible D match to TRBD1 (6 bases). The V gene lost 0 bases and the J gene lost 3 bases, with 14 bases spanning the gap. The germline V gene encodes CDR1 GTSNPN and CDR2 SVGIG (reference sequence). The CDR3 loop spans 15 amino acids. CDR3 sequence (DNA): TGTGCCTGGAGTGTATTGGGGGCCCGAGACACTGAAGCTTTCTTT. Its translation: CAWSVLGARDTEAFF.

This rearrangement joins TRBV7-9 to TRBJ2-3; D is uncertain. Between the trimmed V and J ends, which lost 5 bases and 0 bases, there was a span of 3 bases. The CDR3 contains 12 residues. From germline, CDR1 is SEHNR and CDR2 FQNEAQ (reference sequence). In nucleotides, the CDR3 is TGTGCCAGCAGCCGGAGCACAGATACGCAGTATTTT. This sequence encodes CASSRSTDTQYF.

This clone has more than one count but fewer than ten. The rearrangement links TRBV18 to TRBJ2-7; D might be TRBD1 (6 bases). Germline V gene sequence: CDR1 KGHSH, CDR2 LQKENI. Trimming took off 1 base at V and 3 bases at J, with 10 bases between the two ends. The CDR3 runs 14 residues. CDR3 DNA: TGTGCCAGCTCACCACTAGACAGGCTCTACGAGCAGTACTTC. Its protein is CASSPLDRLYEQYF.

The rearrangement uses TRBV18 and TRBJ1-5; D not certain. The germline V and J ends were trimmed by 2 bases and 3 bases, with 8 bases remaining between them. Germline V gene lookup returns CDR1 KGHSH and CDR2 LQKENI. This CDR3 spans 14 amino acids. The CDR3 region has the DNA TGTGCCAGCTCACCATCGGCAGTCAATCAGCCCCAGCATTTT. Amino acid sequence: CASSPSAVNQPQHF.

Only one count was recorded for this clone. The chain's CDR3 is CASSGLAGGLNEQFF. The CDR3 coding sequence is TGTGCCAGCAGCGGACTAGCGGGAGGGTTGAATGAGCAGTTCTTC. The chain employs TRBV6-6 and TRBJ2-1, with 15 positions matching TRBD2. CDR1 is MNHNY, CDR2 SVGAGI, per germline (reference sequence). V lost 6 bases and J lost 7; bases outside the gene matches: 4. The CDR3 loop spans 15 amino acids.

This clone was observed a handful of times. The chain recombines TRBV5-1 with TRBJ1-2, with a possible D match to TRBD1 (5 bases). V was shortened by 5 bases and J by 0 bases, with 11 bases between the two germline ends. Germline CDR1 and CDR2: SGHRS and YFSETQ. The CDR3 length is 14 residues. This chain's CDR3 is CASSFAGANYGYTF. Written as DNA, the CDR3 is TGCGCCAGCAGTTTTGCGGGGGCTAACTATGGCTACACCTTC.